This T cell receptor (beta chain) stems from a study of blood T cell repertoires in COVID-19. Across the study: COVID-19 samples from acute and convalescent phases originated in the United States, Italy and Spain.

Germline V gives CDR1 SGHRS, CDR2 YFSETQ. There are 14 residues in the CDR3. Trimming left V 0 bases short and J 8 bases short, with 11 bases between. Some clones are missing from TCRdb's copy, which holds only in-frame ones; the method was immunoSEQ multiplex PCR. The sample records 48,000 or so clones, 85% to 90% being singletons. This clonotype was obtained from a woman of 80 years or more with COVID-19, enrolled during active disease. This sequence joins TRBV5-1 and TRBJ2-2; possibly TRBD1 for D (5 bases). Sequenced sample: peripheral blood. CDR3 region: CASSLVQAAGELFF. The CDR3 DNA sequence: TGCGCCAGCAGCTTGGTACAGGCTGCGGGGGAGCTGTTTTTT. Together with reference TRBV5-1 and TRBJ2-2, the CDR3 gives the full variable domain: KAGVTQTPRYLIKTRGQQVTLSCSPISGHRSVSWYQQTPGQGLQFLFEYFSETQRNKGNFPGRFSGRQFSNSRSEMNVSTLELGDSALYLCASSLVQAAGELFFGEGSRLTVL.